Presented here are 25 T cell receptor gamma chains from one specimen sequenced in a study of gamma-delta chains in newborns, infants, children. TCRdb fed the reads to CATT. The table includes 2,500 to 3,500 gamma-chain clones, roughly 28% detected once. The sample taken for sequencing was blood. Every receptor here comes from a child who was a newborn, infant or young child, either healthy, febrile or measles-vaccinated (not recorded which).

Comment on this clone: With a much larger clone just one base away, this may be a read error. Different DNA sequences within this sample yield the same CDR3. The V call is TRGV9, the J call TRGJP. Germline values: CDR1 GITISATS, CDR2 ISYDGTV (reference sequence). The CDR3 is made up of 17 amino acids. The trim removed 0 bases at V and 4 bases at J, leaving 3 bases unmatched. CDR3 sequence reads: CALWEVTQELGKKIKVF. In DNA, the CDR3 is TGTGCCTTGTGGGAGGTGACTCAAGAGTTGGGCAAAAAAATCAAGGTATTT.

Remarks on this clone: This may come from a read error, since a much larger clone is one base off. The rearrangement joins TRGV9 to TRGJP. CDR1 is GITISATS, CDR2 ISYDGTV, per germline (reference sequence). This CDR3 has 17 residues. CDR3 in DNA: TGTGCCTTGTGGGAGGTGTCGGGAGAGTTGGGCGAAAAAATCAAGGTATTT. Translating gives CALWEVSGELGEKIKVF.

Turning to this clone: This may come from a read error, since a much larger clone is one base off. The chain is built from TRGV9 and TRGJP. This CDR3 comprises 17 residues. CDR1 and CDR2 from the germline V gene are GITISATS and ISYDGTV (reference sequence). The CDR3 nucleotides read TGTGCCGTGTGGGAGATAGCCCAAGAGTTGGGCAAAAAAATCAAGGTATTT. Translated, it gives CAVWEIAQELGKKIKVF.

The rearrangement links TRGV9 to TRGJP. The CDR3 length is 17 residues. Germline trimming cut 0 bases from V and 7 bases from J; bases unmatched to any gene: 6. Looked up from germline, CDR1 is GITISATS and CDR2 is ISYDGTV (reference sequence). CDR3 amino acids: CALWEVVFELGKKIKVF. As DNA, the CDR3 is TGTGCCTTGTGGGAGGTGGTCTTTGAGTTGGGCAAAAAAATCAAGGTATTT.

This clone has only a few counts. The same CDR3 can be traced to other DNA sequences in this sample. The chain carries TRGV9 and TRGJP. The V gene end was trimmed by 1 base and the J gene end by 9 bases; junction bases not matched to a gene: 3. The CDR3 totals 15 residues. CDR1 GITISATS and CDR2 ISYDGTV come from the germline V gene (reference sequence). CDR3 in DNA: TGTGCCTTGTGGGAGGTTTTGTTGGGCAAAAAAATCAAGGTATTT. This gives the protein CALWEVLLGKKIKVF.

This clone has more than one count but fewer than ten. This CDR3 is also generated by other DNA sequences in the sample. This chain uses TRGV9 with TRGJP. This CDR3 is 17 amino acids long. Germline assignment: CDR1 GITISATS and CDR2 ISYDGTV (reference sequence). V lost 0 bases, J lost 4 bases, and 3 bases stayed unmatched. CDR3 in amino acids: CALWEVSQELGKKIKVF. CDR3 bases: TGTGCCTTGTGGGAGGTGAGTCAAGAGTTGGGCAAAAAAATCAAGGTATTT.

This clone is medium-sized by share. This chain links TRGV9 with TRGJP. The CDR3 sequence is 16 residues long. CDR1 and CDR2 from the germline V gene are GITISATS and ISYDGTV (reference sequence). J lost 3 bases, V lost 5 bases, and 4 bases had no gene match. The CDR3 loop is CALWVEQELGKKIKVF. CDR3 bases: TGTGCCTTGTGGGTTGAGCAAGAGTTGGGCAAAAAAATCAAGGTATTT.

This clone has only a few counts. This chain uses TRGV9 with TRGJP. Germline assignment: CDR1 GITISATS and CDR2 ISYDGTV (reference sequence). Losses at the gene ends were 3 bases for V and 7 bases for J; bases not matched to a gene: 9. The CDR3 contains 17 residues. In DNA, the CDR3 is TGTGCCTTGTGGGAGTCCTTGGTGGAGTTGGGCAAAAAAATCAAGGTATTT. Translated, it gives CALWESLVELGKKIKVF.

There are a few counts of this clone. The gene calls are TRGV9 and TRGJP. Trimming took 5 bases from V and 4 from J; bases not matched to a gene: 5. The CDR3 sequence is 16 residues long. Per the germline V gene, CDR1 is GITISATS and CDR2 is ISYDGTV (reference sequence). CDR3 sequence (DNA): TGTGCCTTGTGGGTATTCCAAGAGTTGGGCAAAAAAATCAAGGTATTT. This codes for CALWVFQELGKKIKVF.

Within the sample, this clone is medium-sized. This chain uses TRGV9 with TRGJP1. The V and J ends lost 5 bases and 3 bases, in that order; junction bases with no gene match: 3. The CDR3 spans 13 residues. Germline CDR1 GITISATS, CDR2 ISYDGTV (reference sequence). The CDR3 DNA reads TGTGCCTTGTGGGGGTCCACTGGTTGGTTCAAGATATTT. It specifies CALWGSTGWFKIF.

Concerning this clone: Mismatch with germline at one junction end may stem from a read error. The same CDR3 arises from other DNA sequences in this sample as well. V is TRGV9 and J is TRGJP. Germline V CDR1 and CDR2: GITISATS, ISYDGTV (reference sequence). This CDR3 has 17 amino acids. CDR3 sequence reads: CALWEPIQELGKKIKVF. In DNA, the CDR3 is TGTGCATTGTGGGAGCCAATTCAAGAGTTGGGCAAAAAAATCAAGGTATTT.

This clone was observed a few times. Mismatch with germline at one junction end may stem from a read error. Other DNA sequences in this sample translate to the same CDR3. The CDR3: CALWEVDYKKLF. The DNA of the CDR3 is TGTGCCCTGTGGGAGGTGGACTATAAGAAACTCTTT. The chain carries TRGV9 and TRGJ1 or TRGJ2. The germline V gene has CDR1 GITISATS and CDR2 ISYDGTV (reference sequence). The CDR3 runs to 12 residues.

The sample holds a few counts of this clone. The same CDR3 arises from other DNA sequences in this sample as well. The J gene is TRGJ1 or TRGJ2, the V gene TRGV9. This CDR3 comprises 11 residues. Unmatched junction bases numbered 3, after V lost 1 base and J lost 9 bases. The germline V gene encodes CDR1 GITISATS and CDR2 ISYDGTV (reference sequence). CDR3 in amino acids: CALWEVRKKLF. The CDR3 bases are TGTGCCTTGTGGGAGGTCCGTAAGAAACTCTTT.

This clone was detected only once. This clone may be a read error of a much larger clone one base away. The chain couples TRGV9 to TRGJP. Germline V gives CDR1 GITISATS, CDR2 ISYDGTV (reference sequence). The CDR3 covers 17 residues. After removal of 1 base from V and 7 bases from J, the junction contained 7 bases not matched to a gene. The CDR3 DNA follows: TGTGCCTTGTGGGAGGTCGGCAAGGAGTTGGGCAAAAAAATCAAGGTATTT. Translating gives CALWEVGKELGKKIKVF.

As to this clone: One end of the junction is discordant with germline, which a read error may explain. J is TRGJP1 and V is TRGV9. Germline values: CDR1 GITISATS, CDR2 ISYDGTV (reference sequence). The CDR3 covers 12 residues. The CDR3 bases are TGTGCCTTGTGGGAGGTCCGGTGGTCCAAGATATTT. Translation gives CALWEVRWSKIF.

This clone was seen more than once but under ten times. This sequence joins TRGV9 and TRGJ1 or TRGJ2. With 3 bases clipped from V and 9 bases from J, the junction kept 5 bases outside the gene matches. Germline CDR1 and CDR2: GITISATS and ISYDGTV (reference sequence). The CDR3 has 11 residues. The CDR3 reads CALWEFRKKLF. DNA for the CDR3: TGTGCCTTGTGGGAGTTCCGTAAGAAACTCTTT.

This sequence joins TRGV9 and TRGJP. The CDR3 spans 16 residues. From germline, CDR1 is GITISATS and CDR2 ISYDGTV (reference sequence). V shed 3 bases and J 6 bases; nucleotides not matched to a gene: 5. The CDR3 loop reads CALWELAELGKKIKVF. The CDR3 nucleotides are TGTGCCTTGTGGGAGCTGGCAGAGTTGGGCAAAAAAATCAAGGTATTT.

As for this clone: It may be a read error: a sequence one base away is much more abundant. The sample has other DNA sequences that encode this CDR3 too. The rearrangement joins TRGV9 to TRGJP. The CDR3 consists of 19 residues. From germline, CDR1 is GITISATS and CDR2 ISYDGTV (reference sequence). CDR3 nucleotide sequence: TGCGCCTTGTGGGAGGTGCAGCGTTATGGGGAGTTGGGCAAAAAAATCAAGGTATTT. Protein sequence: CALWEVQRYGELGKKIKVF.

As concerns this clone: The junction differs from germline at one of its ends, possibly a read error. The J gene is TRGJP, the V gene TRGV9. This CDR3 is built from 24 residues. Germline CDR1 reads GITISATS; CDR2 reads ISYDGTV (reference sequence). The CDR3 DNA reads as TGTGCCTTGCGGGAGGTGCGTTCCCCCCACACGTCGCTTCAGGAAGAGTTGGGCAAAAAAATCAAGGTATTT. As protein: CALREVRSPHTSLQEELGKKIKVF.

Notes on this clone: TCRdb pairs this DNA with a much larger clone's protein that differs at residue 14, likely a read error; the protein shown was translated from the DNA. The chain employs TRGV9 and TRGJP. CDR1 GITISATS and CDR2 ISYDGTV come from the germline V gene (reference sequence). This CDR3 is 16 amino acids long. CDR3 sequence reads: CALWETQELGKKIRVF. In DNA, the CDR3 is TGTGCCTTGTGGGAGACCCAAGAGTTGGGCAAAAAAATCAGGGTATTT.

V is TRGV9 and J is TRGJP. Germline-derived CDR1 and CDR2 are GITISATS and ISYDGTV (reference sequence). V was pared by 2 bases and J by 4 bases, with 5 bases of the junction left unmatched. CDR3 length: 17 amino acids. CDR3 sequence: CALWEDYQELGKKIKVF. For the CDR3, the DNA is TGTGCCTTGTGGGAGGACTATCAAGAGTTGGGCAAAAAAATCAAGGTATTT.

A few counts support this clone. A read error likely explains why the TCRdb protein, taken from a much larger clone, differs from this DNA's translation at residue 8; the protein shown is translated from the DNA. The chain is built from TRGV9 and TRGJP. This CDR3 has 16 amino acids. The junction had 5 bases not matched to a gene; V was cut back by 0 bases and J by 9 bases. Germline loops: CDR1 GITISATS, CDR2 ISYDGTV (reference sequence). The CDR3 sequence is CALWEVVGLGKKIKVF. CDR3 sequence (DNA): TGTGCCTTGTGGGAGGTGGTAGGGTTGGGCAAAAAAATCAAGGTATTT.

This clone is labeled as large. Distinct nucleotide sequences in the sample also encode this CDR3. The rearrangement links TRGV9 to TRGJP. Unmatched junction bases numbered 3, after V lost 4 bases and J lost 6 bases. The CDR3 is 15 amino acids. The germline gives CDR1 GITISATS, CDR2 ISYDGTV (reference sequence). The DNA for the CDR3 is TGTGCCTTGTGGGACTCAGAGTTGGGCAAAAAAATCAAGGTATTT. This codes for CALWDSELGKKIKVF.

This clone has more than one count but fewer than ten. The chain joins TRGV9 to TRGJP. Trimming cost V 6 bases and J 5 bases; bases outside gene matches: 4. The CDR3 loop spans 15 amino acids. Germline V lookup: CDR1 GITISATS, CDR2 ISYDGTV (reference sequence). The CDR3, as DNA: TGTGCCTTGTGGTTCGAAGAGTTGGGCAAAAAAATCAAGGTATTT. Protein: CALWFEELGKKIKVF.

This clone qualifies as medium-sized. This chain joins TRGV9 and TRGJ1 or TRGJ2. The CDR3 loop spans 12 amino acids. Germline V gene sequence: CDR1 GITISATS, CDR2 ISYDGTV (reference sequence). V lost 0 bases and J lost 6; bases outside the gene matches: 2. Here the CDR3 DNA reads TGTGCCTTGTGGGAGGTGCGTTATAAGAAACTCTTT. Residues: CALWEVRYKKLF.